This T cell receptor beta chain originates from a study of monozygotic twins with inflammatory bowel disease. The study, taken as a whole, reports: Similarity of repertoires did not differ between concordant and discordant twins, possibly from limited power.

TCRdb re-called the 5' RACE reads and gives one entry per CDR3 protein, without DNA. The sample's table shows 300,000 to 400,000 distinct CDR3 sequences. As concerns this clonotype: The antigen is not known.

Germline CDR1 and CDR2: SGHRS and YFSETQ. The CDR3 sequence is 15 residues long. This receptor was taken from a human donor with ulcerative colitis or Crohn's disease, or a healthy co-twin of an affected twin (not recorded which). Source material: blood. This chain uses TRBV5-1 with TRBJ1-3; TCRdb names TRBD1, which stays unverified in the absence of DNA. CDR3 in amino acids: CASSQLGTPGNTIYF.